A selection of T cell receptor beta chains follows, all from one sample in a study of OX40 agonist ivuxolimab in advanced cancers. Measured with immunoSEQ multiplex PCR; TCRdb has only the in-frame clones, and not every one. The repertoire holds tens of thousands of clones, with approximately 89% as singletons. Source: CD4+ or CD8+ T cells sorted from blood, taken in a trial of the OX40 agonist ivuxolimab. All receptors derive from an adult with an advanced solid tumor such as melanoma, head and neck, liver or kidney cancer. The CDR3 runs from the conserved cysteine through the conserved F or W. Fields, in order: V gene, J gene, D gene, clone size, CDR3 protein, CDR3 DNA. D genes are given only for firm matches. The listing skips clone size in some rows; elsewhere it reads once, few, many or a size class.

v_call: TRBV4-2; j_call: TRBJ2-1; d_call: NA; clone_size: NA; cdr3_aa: CASSPLRGSYNEQFF; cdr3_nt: TGTGCCAGCAGCCCTCTACGAGGGTCCTACAATGAGCAGTTCTTC
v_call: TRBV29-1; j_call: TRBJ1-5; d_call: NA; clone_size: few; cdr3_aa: CSVAGAGNQPQHF; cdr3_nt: TGCAGCGTTGCGGGGGCGGGTAATCAGCCCCAGCATTTT
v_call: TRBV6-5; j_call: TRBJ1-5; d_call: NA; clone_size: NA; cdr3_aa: CATARAANQPQHF; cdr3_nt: TGTGCCACCGCGCGGGCAGCTAATCAGCCCCAGCATTTT
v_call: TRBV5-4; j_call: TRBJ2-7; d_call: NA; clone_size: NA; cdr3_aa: CARGTGYLIHEQYF; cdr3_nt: TGTGCCAGAGGAACGGGGTACCTGATCCACGAGCAGTACTTC
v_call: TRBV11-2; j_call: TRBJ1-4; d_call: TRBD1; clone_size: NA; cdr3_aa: CASSLDGTGGEKLFF; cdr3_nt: TGTGCCAGCAGCTTGGACGGGACAGGGGGTGAAAAACTGTTTTTT
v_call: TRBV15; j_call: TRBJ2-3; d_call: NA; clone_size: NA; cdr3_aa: CATSREIQLYF; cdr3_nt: TGTGCCACCAGCAGAGAGATCCAACTGTATTTT
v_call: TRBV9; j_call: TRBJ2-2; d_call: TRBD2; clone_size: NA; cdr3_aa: CASSVVGSGSNTGELFF; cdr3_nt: TGTGCCAGCAGCGTAGTAGGTAGCGGGTCGAACACCGGGGAGCTGTTTTTT
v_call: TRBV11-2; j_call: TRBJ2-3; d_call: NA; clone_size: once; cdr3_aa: CASRRPGTLSTDTQYF; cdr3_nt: TGTGCCAGCAGACGACCGGGGACACTAAGCACAGATACGCAGTATTTT
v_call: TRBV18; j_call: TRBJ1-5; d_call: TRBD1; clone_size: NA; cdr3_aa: CASSLDRGALQPQHF; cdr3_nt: TGTGCCAGCTCACTAGACAGGGGGGCGTTGCAGCCCCAGCATTTT
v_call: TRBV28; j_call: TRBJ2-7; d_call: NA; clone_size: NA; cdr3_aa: CASSLANYEQYF; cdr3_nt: TGTGCCAGCAGTTTAGCAAACTACGAGCAGTACTTC
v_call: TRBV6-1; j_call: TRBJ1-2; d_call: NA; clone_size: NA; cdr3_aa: CASSKTGGGGYTF; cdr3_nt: TGTGCCAGCAGCAAGACCGGAGGTGGTGGCTACACCTTC
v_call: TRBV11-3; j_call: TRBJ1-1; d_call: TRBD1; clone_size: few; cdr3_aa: CASSFGTGDRNTEAFF; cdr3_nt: TGTGCCAGCAGCTTTGGGACAGGGGACAGGAACACTGAAGCTTTCTTT
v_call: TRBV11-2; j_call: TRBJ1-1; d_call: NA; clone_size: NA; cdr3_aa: CASSLVGRTVEAFF; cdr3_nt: TGTGCCAGCAGCTTAGTGGGGCGGACAGTCGAAGCTTTCTTT
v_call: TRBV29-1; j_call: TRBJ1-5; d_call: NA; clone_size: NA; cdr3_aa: CSVGASPKQPQHF; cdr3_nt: TGCAGCGTTGGTGCATCGCCGAAGCAGCCCCAGCATTTT
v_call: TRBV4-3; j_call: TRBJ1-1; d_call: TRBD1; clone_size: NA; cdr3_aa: CASSQLPGGNTEAFF; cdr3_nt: TGCGCCAGCAGCCAACTCCCAGGGGGGAACACTGAAGCTTTCTTT
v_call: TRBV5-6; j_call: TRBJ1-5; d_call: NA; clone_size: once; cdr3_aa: CASSLGQVRDQPQHF; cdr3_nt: TGTGCCAGCAGCTTGGGGCAGGTTAGGGATCAGCCCCAGCATTTT
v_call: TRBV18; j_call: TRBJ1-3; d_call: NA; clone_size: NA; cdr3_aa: CASSQGIDGNTIYF; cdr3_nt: TGTGCCAGTTCACAGGGTATCGATGGGAACACCATATATTTT
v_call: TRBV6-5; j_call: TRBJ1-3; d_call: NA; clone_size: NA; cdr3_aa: CASSYSDTIYF; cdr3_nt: TGTGCCAGCAGTTATTCGGACACCATATATTTT
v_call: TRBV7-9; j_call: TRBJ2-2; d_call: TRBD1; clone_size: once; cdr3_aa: CASRTDRDTGELFF; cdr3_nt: TGTGCCAGCAGGACCGACAGGGACACCGGGGAGCTGTTTTTT
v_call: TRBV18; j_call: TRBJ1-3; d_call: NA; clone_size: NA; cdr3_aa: CASSRKAGDIGNTIYF; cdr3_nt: TGTGCCAGCTCACGCAAGGCCGGGGATATTGGAAACACCATATATTTT
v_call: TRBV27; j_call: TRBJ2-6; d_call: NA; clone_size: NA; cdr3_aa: CASSPFSGANVLTF; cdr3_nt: TGTGCCAGCAGTCCCTTCTCTGGGGCCAACGTCCTGACTTTC
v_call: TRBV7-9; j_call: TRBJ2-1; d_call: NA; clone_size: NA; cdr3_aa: CASSRYRDNEQFF; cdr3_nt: TGTGCCAGCAGCCGGTACAGGGACAATGAGCAGTTCTTC
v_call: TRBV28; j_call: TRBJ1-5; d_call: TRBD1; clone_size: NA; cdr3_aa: CASSESQGYQPQHF; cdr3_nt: TGTGCCAGCAGCGAATCACAGGGGTATCAGCCCCAGCATTTT
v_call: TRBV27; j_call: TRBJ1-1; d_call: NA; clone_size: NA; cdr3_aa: CASSALLGGATEAFF; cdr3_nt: TGTGCCAGCAGCGCCCTTCTTGGGGGGGCCACTGAAGCTTTCTTT
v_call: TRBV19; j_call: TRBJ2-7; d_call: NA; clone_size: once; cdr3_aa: CASSTQGKFYEQYF; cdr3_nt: TGTGCCAGTAGTACCCAGGGTAAATTCTACGAGCAGTACTTC
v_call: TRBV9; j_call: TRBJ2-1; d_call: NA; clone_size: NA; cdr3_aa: CASSSPPSATYNEQFF; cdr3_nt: TGTGCCAGCAGCTCCCCGCCGAGCGCCACCTACAATGAGCAGTTCTTC
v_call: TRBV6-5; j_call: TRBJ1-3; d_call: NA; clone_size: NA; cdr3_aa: CASSYRSRVSGNTIYF; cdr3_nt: TGTGCCAGCAGTTACCGGTCCAGGGTCTCTGGAAACACCATATATTTT
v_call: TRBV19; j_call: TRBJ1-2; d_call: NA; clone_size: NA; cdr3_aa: CASRRQGGYTF; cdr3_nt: TGTGCCAGTAGGCGCCAGGGTGGCTACACCTTC
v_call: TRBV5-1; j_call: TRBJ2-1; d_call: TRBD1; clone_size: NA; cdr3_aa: CASSLQWRTGGHNEQFF; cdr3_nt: TGCGCCAGCAGCTTACAATGGAGGACAGGGGGCCACAATGAGCAGTTCTTC
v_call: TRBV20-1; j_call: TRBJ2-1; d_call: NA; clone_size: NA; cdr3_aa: CSAFGLDEQFF; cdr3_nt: TGCAGTGCTTTTGGATTGGATGAGCAGTTCTTC
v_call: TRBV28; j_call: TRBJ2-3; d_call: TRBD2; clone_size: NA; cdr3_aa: CAGAGDSSTDTQYF; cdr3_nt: TGTGCAGGGGCGGGAGACTCTAGCACAGATACGCAGTATTTT
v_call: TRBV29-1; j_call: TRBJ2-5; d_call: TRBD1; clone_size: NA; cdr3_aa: CSVGTSGGGWVTQYF; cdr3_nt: TGCAGCGTTGGTACCTCAGGGGGCGGATGGGTGACCCAGTACTTC
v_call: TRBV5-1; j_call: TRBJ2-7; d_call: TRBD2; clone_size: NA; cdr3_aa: CASSSGISSGLVGEQYF; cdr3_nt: TGCGCCAGCAGCTCCGGTATTTCTAGCGGGTTAGTGGGAGAGCAGTACTTC
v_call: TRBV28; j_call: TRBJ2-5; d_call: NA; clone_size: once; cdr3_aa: CASRGAGEVKKTQYF; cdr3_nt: TGTGCCAGCAGGGGGGCAGGGGAGGTGAAAAAGACCCAGTACTTC
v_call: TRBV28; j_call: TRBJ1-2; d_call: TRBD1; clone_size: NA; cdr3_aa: CASVGEDRVGSYGYTF; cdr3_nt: TGTGCCAGCGTTGGGGAGGACAGGGTGGGCTCCTATGGCTACACCTTC
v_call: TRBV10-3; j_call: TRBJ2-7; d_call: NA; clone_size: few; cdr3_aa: CAISAVSGVALEQYF; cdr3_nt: TGTGCCATCAGTGCGGTGTCAGGGGTAGCCCTCGAGCAGTACTTC
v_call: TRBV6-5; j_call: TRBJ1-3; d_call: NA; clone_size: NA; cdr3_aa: CASRNSLVGNTIYF; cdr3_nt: TGTGCCAGCAGGAACTCATTAGTTGGAAACACCATATATTTT
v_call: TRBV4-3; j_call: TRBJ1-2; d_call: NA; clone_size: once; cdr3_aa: CASSPSPGINGYTF; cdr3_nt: TGCGCCAGCAGCCCATCCCCAGGGATAAATGGCTACACCTTC
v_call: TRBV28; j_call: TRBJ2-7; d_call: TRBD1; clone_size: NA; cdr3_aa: CASSPTPGTGYYEQYF; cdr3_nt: TGTGCCAGCAGTCCCACCCCCGGGACAGGTTACTACGAGCAGTACTTC
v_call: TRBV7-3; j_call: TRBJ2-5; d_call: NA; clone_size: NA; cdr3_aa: CASSSGLQETQYF; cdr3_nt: TGTGCCAGCAGCTCGGGACTTCAAGAGACCCAGTACTTC
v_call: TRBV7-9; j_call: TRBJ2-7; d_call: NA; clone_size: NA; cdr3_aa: CASSLSGQGVEQYF; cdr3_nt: TGTGCCAGCAGCTTATCTGGCCAGGGTGTCGAGCAGTACTTC
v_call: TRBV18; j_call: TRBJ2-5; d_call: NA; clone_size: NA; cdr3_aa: CASSPPMETQYF; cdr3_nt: TGTGCCAGCTCACCACCTATGGAGACCCAGTACTTC
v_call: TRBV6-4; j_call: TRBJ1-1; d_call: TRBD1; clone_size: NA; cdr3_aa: CASSAQGAHTEAFF; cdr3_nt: TGTGCCAGCAGTGCACAGGGGGCGCACACTGAAGCTTTCTTT
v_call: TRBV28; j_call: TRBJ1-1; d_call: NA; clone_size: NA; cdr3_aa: CASSPPGIGAFF; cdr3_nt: TGTGCCAGCAGTCCGCCGGGAATTGGAGCTTTCTTT
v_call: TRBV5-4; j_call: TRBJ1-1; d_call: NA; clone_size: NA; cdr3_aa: CASSRTDLNTEAFF; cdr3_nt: TGTGCCAGCAGCCGGACAGACCTGAACACTGAAGCTTTCTTT
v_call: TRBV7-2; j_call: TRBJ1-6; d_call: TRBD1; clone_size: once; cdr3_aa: CASSPYRGQSSPLHF; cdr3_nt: TGTGCCAGCAGCCCCTACAGGGGTCAGAGTTCACCCCTCCACTTT
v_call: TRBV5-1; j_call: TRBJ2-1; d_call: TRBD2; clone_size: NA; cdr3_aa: CASSISGGYNEQFF; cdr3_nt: TGCGCCAGCAGCATCAGCGGGGGCTACAATGAGCAGTTCTTC
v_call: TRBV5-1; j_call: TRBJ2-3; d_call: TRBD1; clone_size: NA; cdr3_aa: CASSLGTGGGDTQYF; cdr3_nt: TGCGCCAGCAGCTTGGGGACAGGGGGCGGAGATACGCAGTATTTT
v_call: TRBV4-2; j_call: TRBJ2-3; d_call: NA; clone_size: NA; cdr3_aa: CASSRETTINTDTQYF; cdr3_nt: TGTGCCAGCAGCCGCGAGACGACTATCAACACAGATACGCAGTATTTT
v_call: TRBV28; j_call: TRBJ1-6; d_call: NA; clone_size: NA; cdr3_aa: CASSSRGRFSPLHF; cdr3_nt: TGTGCCAGCAGTTCCAGGGGAAGGTTTTCACCCCTCCACTTT
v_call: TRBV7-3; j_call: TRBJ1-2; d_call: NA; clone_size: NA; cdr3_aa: CGNPTGRGYTF; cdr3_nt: TGTGGCAACCCCACGGGACGGGGCTACACCTTC
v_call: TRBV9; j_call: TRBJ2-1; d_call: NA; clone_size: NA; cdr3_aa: CASSVRGTRSGDEQFF; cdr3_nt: TGTGCCAGCAGCGTTCGGGGGACTCGGAGTGGCGATGAGCAGTTCTTC
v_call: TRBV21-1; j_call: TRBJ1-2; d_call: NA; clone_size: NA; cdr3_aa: CAKRQRSNYGYTF; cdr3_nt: TGTGCCAAGCGACAGAGAAGTAACTATGGCTACACCTTC